This T cell receptor (beta chain) was captured in a study of CD8 T cells in ankylosing spondylitis. MiXCR was run by TCRdb on the 5' RACE reads, yielding one entry per CDR3 protein. The data hold around 120,000 distinct CDR3 sequences, with around 9.7% observed a single time. This clonotype showed up many times. The CDR3 covers 12 residues. Trimming took off 6 bases at V and 1 base at J, with 9 bases between the two ends. Germline CDR1 is SQVTM and CDR2 is ANQGSEA. This chain uses TRBV29-1 with TRBJ1-1; the D is unclear. The sequenced sample consisted of blood, either unsorted or a sorted T cell fraction (not recorded which). The TCR comes from a male donor with ankylosing spondylitis or in good health (not recorded which). The CDR3 loop is CSVLSTNTEAFF. The DNA of the CDR3 is TGCAGCGTCCTCTCGACGAACACTGAAGCTTTCTTT. Drawing the rest from reference TRBV29-1 and TRBJ1-1, the complete variable domain is SAVISQKPSRDICQRGTSLTIQCQVDSQVTMMFWYRQQPGQSLTLIATANQGSEATYESGFVIDKFPISRPNLTFSTLTVSNMSPEDSSIYLCSVLSTNTEAFFGQGTRLTVV.